The 30 T cell receptor beta chains reported below all come from one sample, sequenced in a study of CD8 T cells in Susac syndrome. Reverse transcription of 0.5 to 1 ug RNA was performed with random hexamers. MiXCR, applied by TCRdb to the immunoSEQ multiplex PCR reads, yields one record per CDR3 protein. The repertoire holds roughly 130,000 distinct CDR3 sequences, with 95% to 96% as singletons. Sequencing was carried out using CD4+ T cells from PBMCs. The source of these receptors is a human donor with Susac syndrome.

The chain couples TRBV19 to TRBJ2-1; 8 bases align to TRBD1. Germline CDR1 reads LNHDA; CDR2 reads SQIVND (reference sequence). The CDR3 runs 14 residues. Trimming cost V 4 bases and J 7 bases; bases outside gene matches: 6. CDR3 amino acids: CASSTGGARNEQFF. The CDR3 DNA follows: TGTGCCAGTAGTACAGGGGGCGCAAGGAATGAGCAGTTCTTC.

This chain connects TRBV5-1 to TRBJ1-1; no clear D gene. CDR3 length: 13 residues. Germline CDR1 SGHRS, CDR2 YFSETQ. The V and J ends lost 0 bases and 4 bases respectively, with 7 bases between them. CDR3 residues: CASSLEEGTEAFF. The CDR3 coding sequence is TGCGCCAGCAGCTTGGAAGAAGGCACTGAAGCTTTCTTT.

The J gene is TRBJ2-5, the V gene TRBV30; D ambiguous. The CDR3 covers 12 residues. Per germline, CDR1 GTSNPN and CDR2 SVGIG (reference sequence). Trimming pared 2 bases from V and 5 bases from J, leaving 9 bases between. CDR3: CAWSFDGETQYF. CDR3 in DNA: TGTGCCTGGAGTTTTGATGGGGAGACCCAGTACTTC.

The sample holds one count of this clonotype. The chain combines TRBV29-1 with TRBJ1-1, with D unresolved. V shed 4 bases and J shed 0 bases, with 6 bases lying between them. Germline CDR1 SQVTM, CDR2 ANQGSEA. The CDR3 has 12 residues. The CDR3 loop reads CSVVRVNTEAFF. CDR3 DNA: TGCAGCGTTGTGAGGGTGAACACTGAAGCTTTCTTT.

This chain links TRBV20-1 with TRBJ2-7; TRBD1 is a possible D gene (6 bases). The CDR3 loop spans 13 amino acids. V dropped 0 bases and J dropped 6 bases, with 12 bases sitting between them. Germline assignment: CDR1 DFQATT and CDR2 SNEGSKA (reference sequence). The DNA of the CDR3 is TGCAGTGCTAGAGATCCTATCAGGGGCGAGCAGTACTTC. Amino acid sequence: CSARDPIRGEQYF.

V is TRBV3-1 and J is TRBJ1-1; D call uncertain. Germline CDR1 LGHDT, CDR2 YNNKEL (reference sequence). The CDR3 runs 14 residues. V was trimmed by 2 bases and J by 3 bases, leaving 10 bases between them. CDR3 bases: TGTGCCAGCAGCCAACCCCGGAGGGACACTGAAGCTTTCTTT. Protein: CASSQPRRDTEAFF.

The chain carries TRBV30 and TRBJ2-5; 8 bases are shared with TRBD1. CDR1 is GTSNPN and CDR2 is SVGIG in the germline V gene (reference sequence). Trimming took 4 bases from V and 3 from J; bases not matched to a gene: 10. This CDR3 spans 15 amino acids. The CDR3 DNA follows: TGTGCCTGGACGGAGGGGCGGACAGGGAAAGAGACCCAGTACTTC. This codes for CAWTEGRTGKETQYF.

The rearrangement uses TRBV5-1 and TRBJ2-7; D remains unclear. Trimming shortened V by 2 bases and J by 2 bases, and 8 bases separated the two germline ends. Germline CDR1 is SGHRS and CDR2 is YFSETQ. The CDR3 runs to 13 residues. The CDR3 loop is CASSFGKPYEQYF. The CDR3 nucleotides are TGCGCCAGCAGCTTCGGCAAGCCCTACGAGCAGTACTTC.

This chain connects TRBV29-1 to TRBJ2-7; the D is unclear. CDR3 length: 13 amino acids. Trimming cost V 4 bases and J 2 bases, with 12 bases left between them. CDR1 and CDR2 from the germline V gene are SQVTM and ANQGSEA. DNA of the CDR3: TGCAGCGTTGCTACAGCCTTAACCTACGAGCAGTACTTC. This sequence encodes CSVATALTYEQYF.

The CDR3 DNA sequence: TGTGCCAGCCGAAGGGGGGTAGGCGATACGCAGTATTTT. This encodes CASRRGVGDTQYF. The V gene is TRBV6-5, the J gene TRBJ2-3; possibly TRBD1 or TRBD2 for D (6 bases each). The CDR3 sequence is 13 residues long. Germline CDR1 is MNHEY and CDR2 is SVGAGI. The germline V and J ends were trimmed by 8 bases and 6 bases, with 15 bases remaining between them.

This clonotype has a single count. The chain carries TRBV29-1 and TRBJ1-1, with unresolved D. CDR3 length: 12 residues. V lost 5 bases and J 2 bases, leaving 9 bases between the germline ends. CDR1 is SQVTM, CDR2 ANQGSEA, per germline. CDR3: CSVKSTNTEAFF. CDR3 coding DNA: TGCAGCGTTAAAAGTACCAACACTGAAGCTTTCTTT.

The chain recombines TRBV19 with TRBJ1-1, with D possibly matching TRBD1 (5 bases). Germline V gene data show CDR1 as LNHDA and CDR2 as SQIVND (reference sequence). Between the trimmed V and J ends, which lost 5 bases and 3 bases, there was a span of 7 bases. CDR3 length equals 12 residues. The CDR3 loop reads CASSRQYTEAFF. DNA of the CDR3: TGTGCCAGTAGTCGACAGTACACTGAAGCTTTCTTT.

CDR3 DNA sequence: TGTGCCAGCTTGTCTGCCCTCTCCTACGAGCAGTACTTC. Amino acid sequence: CASLSALSYEQYF. The V and J genes are TRBV28 and TRBJ2-7; D uncertain. Germline V lookup: CDR1 MDHEN, CDR2 SYDVKM. The CDR3 runs 13 residues. V was trimmed by 8 bases and J by 0 bases, leaving 11 bases between them.

CDR3 region: CSATRRGGSYNEQFF. The CDR3 nucleotides read TGCAGTGCCACAAGGCGGGGTGGGTCCTACAATGAGCAGTTCTTC. The V call is TRBV20-1, the J call TRBJ2-1; possibly TRBD2 for D (6 bases). The germline V and J ends were trimmed by 6 bases and 1 base, with 16 bases remaining between them. This CDR3 is 15 amino acids long. The germline V gene has CDR1 DFQATT and CDR2 SNEGSKA (reference sequence).

The chain joins TRBV19 to TRBJ2-4, with 7 bases that match TRBD1. The germline V gene has CDR1 LNHDA and CDR2 SQIVND (reference sequence). V dropped 4 bases and J dropped 7; count of bases not matched to a gene: 10. This CDR3 has 15 residues. CDR3 in DNA: TGTGCCAGTAGTACAAACGGACAGGTTGGGAACATTCAGTACTTC. Translating gives CASSTNGQVGNIQYF.

The V gene is TRBV7-2, the J gene TRBJ2-1; 7 nucleotides match TRBD1. Germline values: CDR1 SGHTA, CDR2 FQGNSA. This CDR3 comprises 13 residues. Trimming cost V 11 bases and J 7 bases; bases outside gene matches: 11. This chain's CDR3 is CALRQGGWNEQFF. The CDR3, as DNA: TGTGCCTTAAGACAGGGCGGGTGGAATGAGCAGTTCTTC.

CDR3 sequence: CASGTPYTEAFF. CDR3 bases: TGTGCCAGCGGGACTCCATACACTGAAGCTTTCTTT. The rearrangement joins TRBV14 to TRBJ1-1; TRBD1 might be the D (5 bases). Deletions cut 8 bases from V and 3 bases from J, with 10 bases between. CDR1 SGHDN and CDR2 FVKESK come from the germline V gene. The CDR3 extends over 12 amino acids.

In its sample, this clonotype was seen once. The rearrangement uses TRBV7-9 and TRBJ2-5; D remains unclear. The ends were cut back, 5 bases at V and 2 bases at J, with 12 bases in the middle. CDR1 is SEHNR, CDR2 FQNEAQ, per germline (reference sequence). The CDR3 totals 14 residues. The CDR3, as DNA: TGTGCCAGCAGCCGCGACCGAATACAAGAGACCCAGTACTTC. Translating gives CASSRDRIQETQYF.

The gene calls are TRBV29-1 and TRBJ1-1; no definite D call. The CDR3 extends over 13 amino acids. The germline gives CDR1 SQVTM, CDR2 ANQGSEA. The V gene lost 3 bases and the J gene lost 0 bases, with 8 bases spanning the gap. CDR3 sequence (DNA): TGCAGCGTTGAGGCTCACCTGAACACTGAAGCTTTCTTT. Translating it yields CSVEAHLNTEAFF.

This clonotype was counted a single time. The DNA for the CDR3 is TGTGCCAGCAGTTACGATAGCGGGAGGGACCAAGAGACCCAGTACTTC. Translated: CASSYDSGRDQETQYF. The gene calls are TRBV6-6 and TRBJ2-5, with TRBD2 identical over 11 bases. The V gene's germline CDR1 is MNHNY and CDR2 SVGAGI (reference sequence). Trimming removed 2 bases from V and 0 bases from J; junction bases left unmatched: 2. The CDR3 is 16 amino acids.

This chain joins TRBV6-6 and TRBJ2-1; D not resolved. CDR1 is MNHNY, CDR2 SVGAGI, per germline (reference sequence). The CDR3 loop spans 11 amino acids. Trimming removed 5 bases from V and 9 bases from J, with 8 bases in between. CDR3: CASSMPSEQFF. The CDR3 region has the DNA TGTGCCAGCAGTATGCCCAGTGAGCAGTTCTTC.

This chain connects TRBV20-1 to TRBJ2-2; unclear D gene. This CDR3 contains 13 residues. The germline CDR1 and CDR2 sequences are DFQATT and SNEGSKA (reference sequence). Trimming took off 7 bases at V and 1 base at J, with 10 bases between the two ends. The CDR3 sequence is CSVRTGNTGELFF. The DNA for the CDR3 is TGCAGTGTCCGGACGGGGAACACCGGGGAGCTGTTTTTT.

J is TRBJ2-6 and V is TRBV5-1, with D possibly being TRBD2 (5 bases). Deletions cut 4 bases from V and 12 bases from J, with 14 bases between. The CDR3 runs 13 residues. CDR1 is SGHRS and CDR2 is YFSETQ in the germline V gene. In DNA, the CDR3 is TGCGCCAGCAGCCTATCGGATGGAGGCGTCCTGACTTTC. This codes for CASSLSDGGVLTF.

The chain couples TRBV29-1 to TRBJ2-2; D remains ambiguous. The V gene's germline CDR1 is SQVTM and CDR2 ANQGSEA. This CDR3 region has 12 residues. V lost 1 base and J 3 bases, leaving 3 bases between the germline ends. CDR3 sequence (DNA): TGCAGCGTTGAAGGACACACCGGGGAGCTGTTTTTT. Its translation is CSVEGHTGELFF.

V and J are TRBV30 and TRBJ1-1; D gene unclear. The CDR3 totals 12 residues. Germline V lookup: CDR1 GTSNPN, CDR2 SVGIG (reference sequence). Trimming left V 0 bases short and J 4 bases short, with 6 bases between. CDR3 sequence: CAWSVRSTEAFF. The CDR3 DNA sequence: TGTGCCTGGAGTGTCCGGAGCACTGAAGCTTTCTTT.

This chain links TRBV29-1 with TRBJ2-7; TRBD2 might be the D (6 bases). There are 12 residues in the CDR3. Germline V gene lookup returns CDR1 SQVTM and CDR2 ANQGSEA. Trimming removed 5 bases from V and 6 bases from J, with 14 bases in between. CDR3 region: CSVRTTGIEQYF. Here the CDR3 DNA reads TGCAGCGTTAGGACTACAGGTATCGAGCAGTACTTC.

DNA of the CDR3: TGTGCCGAGGCACCCAGGGGGGAGCTGTTTTTT. Translated: CAEAPRGELFF. The V call is TRBV24-1, the J call TRBJ2-2; D is ambiguous. Germline-derived CDR1 and CDR2 are KGHDR and SFDVKD. The CDR3 runs 11 residues. Trimming pared 12 bases from V and 8 bases from J, leaving 12 bases between.

This sequence joins TRBV5-4 and TRBJ2-1; TRBD1 might be the D (6 bases). CDR3 length: 14 residues. Germline CDR1 is SGHNT and CDR2 is YYREEE (reference sequence). Trimming removed 2 bases from V and 7 bases from J, with 13 bases in between. The CDR3 DNA reads as TGTGCCAGCAGCTTAAATTCACAGGGAAATGAGCAGTTCTTC. This codes for CASSLNSQGNEQFF.

The chain combines TRBV5-4 with TRBJ1-1; D is perhaps TRBD1 (5 bases). The V end lost 4 bases, the J end lost 0 bases, and 10 bases lay between the germline ends. The CDR3 is 14 amino acids. Germline lookup yields CDR1 SGHNT and CDR2 YYREEE (reference sequence). The DNA for the CDR3 is TGTGCCAGCAGCAGGGGCATCGTGAACACTGAAGCTTTCTTT. It specifies CASSRGIVNTEAFF.

V usage is TRBV4-2 and J usage is TRBJ1-2; D call uncertain. The CDR3 totals 16 residues. The ends were cut back, 4 bases at V and 4 bases at J, with 19 bases in the middle. The germline gives CDR1 LGHNA, CDR2 YNFKEQ. The CDR3 DNA reads as TGTGCCAGCAGCCCAGCGGGGTGGACCGTAGGCTATGGCTACACCTTC. It translates to CASSPAGWTVGYGYTF.